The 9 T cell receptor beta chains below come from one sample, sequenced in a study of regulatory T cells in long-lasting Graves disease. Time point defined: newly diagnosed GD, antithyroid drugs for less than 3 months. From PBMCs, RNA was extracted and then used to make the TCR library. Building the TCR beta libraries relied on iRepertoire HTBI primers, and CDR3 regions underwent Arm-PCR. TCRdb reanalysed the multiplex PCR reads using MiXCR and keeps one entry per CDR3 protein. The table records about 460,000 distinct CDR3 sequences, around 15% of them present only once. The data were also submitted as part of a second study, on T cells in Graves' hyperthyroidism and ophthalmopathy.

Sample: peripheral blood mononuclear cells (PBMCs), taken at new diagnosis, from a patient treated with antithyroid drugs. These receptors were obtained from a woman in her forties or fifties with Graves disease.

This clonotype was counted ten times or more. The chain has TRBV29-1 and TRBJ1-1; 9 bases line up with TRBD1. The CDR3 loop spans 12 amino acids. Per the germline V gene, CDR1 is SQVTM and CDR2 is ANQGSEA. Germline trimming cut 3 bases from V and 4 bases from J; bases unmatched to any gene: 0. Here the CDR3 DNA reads TGCAGCGTTGAGACAGGGGGCACTGAAGCTTTCTTT. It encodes CSVETGGTEAFF.

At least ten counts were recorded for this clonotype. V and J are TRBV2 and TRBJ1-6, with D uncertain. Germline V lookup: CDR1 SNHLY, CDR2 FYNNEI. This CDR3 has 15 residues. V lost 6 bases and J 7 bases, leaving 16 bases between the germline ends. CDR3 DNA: TGTGCCAGCAGCCAAGGGTCTACCTCGAATTCACCCCTCCACTTT. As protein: CASSQGSTSNSPLHF.

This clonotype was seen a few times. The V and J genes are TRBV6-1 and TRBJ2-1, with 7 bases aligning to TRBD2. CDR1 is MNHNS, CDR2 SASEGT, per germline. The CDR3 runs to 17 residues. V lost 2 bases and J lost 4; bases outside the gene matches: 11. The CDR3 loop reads CASSEPGTIEPYNEQFF. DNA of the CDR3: TGTGCCAGCAGTGAACCCGGGACTATCGAACCATACAATGAGCAGTTCTTC.

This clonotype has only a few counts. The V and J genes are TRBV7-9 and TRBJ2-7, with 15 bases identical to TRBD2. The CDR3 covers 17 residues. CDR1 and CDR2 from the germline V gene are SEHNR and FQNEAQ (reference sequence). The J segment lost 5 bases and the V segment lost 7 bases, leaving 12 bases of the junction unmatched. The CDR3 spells CASIGLAGGPFLDEQYF. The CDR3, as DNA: TGTGCCAGCATCGGACTAGCGGGAGGGCCTTTTTTGGACGAGCAGTACTTC.

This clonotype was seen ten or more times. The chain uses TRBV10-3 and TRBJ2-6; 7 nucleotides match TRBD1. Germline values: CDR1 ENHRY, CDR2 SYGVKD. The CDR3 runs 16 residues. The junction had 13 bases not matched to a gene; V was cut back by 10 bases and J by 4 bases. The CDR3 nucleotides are TGTGCCACATACCAATCGACAGGGTCCGGGGCCAACGTCCTGACTTTC. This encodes CATYQSTGSGANVLTF.

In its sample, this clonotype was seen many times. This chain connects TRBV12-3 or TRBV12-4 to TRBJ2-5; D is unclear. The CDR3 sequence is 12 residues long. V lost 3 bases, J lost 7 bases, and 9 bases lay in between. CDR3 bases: TGTGCCAGCAGTTTTACCCCCGGGACCCAGTACTTC. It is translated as CASSFTPGTQYF.

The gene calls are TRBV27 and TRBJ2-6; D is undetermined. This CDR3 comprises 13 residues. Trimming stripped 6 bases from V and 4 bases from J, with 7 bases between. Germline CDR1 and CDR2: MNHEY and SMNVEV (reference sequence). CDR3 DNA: TGTGCCAGCAGCCCCGCCGGGGCCAACGTCCTGACTTTC. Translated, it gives CASSPAGANVLTF.

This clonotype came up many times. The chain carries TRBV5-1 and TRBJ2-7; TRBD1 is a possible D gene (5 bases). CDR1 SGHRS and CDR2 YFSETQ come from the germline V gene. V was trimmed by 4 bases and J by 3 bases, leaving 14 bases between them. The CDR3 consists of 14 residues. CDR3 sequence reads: CASSPGFPNYEQYF. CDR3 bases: TGCGCCAGCAGCCCAGGGTTCCCGAACTACGAGCAGTACTTC.

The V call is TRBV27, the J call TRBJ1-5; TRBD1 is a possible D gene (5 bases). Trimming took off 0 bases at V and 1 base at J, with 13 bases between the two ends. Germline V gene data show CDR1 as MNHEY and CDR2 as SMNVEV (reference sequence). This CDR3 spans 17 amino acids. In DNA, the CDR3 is TGTGCCAGCAGTTTATCGTGGGGGGGTTTGAGCAATCAGCCCCAGCATTTT. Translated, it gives CASSLSWGGLSNQPQHF.